This TCR beta chain was obtained from a study of PD-1 blockade in classical Hodgkin lymphoma. The CDR3 contains 14 residues. The V gene's germline CDR1 is SNHLY and CDR2 FYNNEI. The V end was cut by 7 bases, the J end by 4 bases, with 14 bases between. This clone showed up just a few times. Its antigen remains unidentified. Assay used: immunoSEQ multiplex PCR; TCRdb lists only in-frame clones, some missing. There are around 41,000 clones in the sample; roughly 70% occur only once, and around 2.8% lies in the top ten. Notes on the study in general: Complete responders' baseline diversity resembled that of newly diagnosed patients.

Following autologous stem cell transplantation, relapse occurred in every patient, and exposure to brentuximab vedotin varied. Complete response, partial response or progressive disease was each patient's best response. The chain recombines TRBV2 with TRBJ2-1; perhaps TRBD2 as D (5 bases). The clonotype was recovered from a human donor with classical Hodgkin lymphoma. The source was peripheral blood mononuclear cells (PBMCs), collected before the second cycle of nivolumab. CDR3 sequence (DNA): TGTGCCAGCACGGTCCGGGGAACTTACAATGAGCAGTTCTTC. As protein: CASTVRGTYNEQFF.